This T cell receptor (beta chain) came from a study of blood T cell repertoires in COVID-19. TCRdb's copy holds only in-frame clones and misses some; the assay was immunoSEQ multiplex PCR. The sample lists 100,000 to 150,000 clones, approximately 84% occurring once. CDR3 size: 14 residues. The germline CDR1 and CDR2 sequences are KGHSH and LQKENI. The V end lost 0 bases, the J end lost 3 bases, and 9 bases lay between the germline ends. The origin of this receptor is a woman at least 80 years old with acute or convalescent COVID-19. V usage is TRBV18 and J usage is TRBJ2-7; D might be TRBD2 (5 bases). Sequenced sample: peripheral blood. This CDR3 is CASSPPVGSYEQYF. The CDR3 DNA follows: TGTGCCAGCTCACCACCAGTAGGGAGCTACGAGCAGTACTTC. The full variable domain, completed using reference TRBV18 and TRBJ2-7, is NAGVMQNPRHLVRRRGQEARLRCSPMKGHSHVYWYRQLPEEGLKFMVYLQKENIIDESGMPKERFSAEFPKEGPSILRIQQVVRGDSAAYFCASSPPVGSYEQYFGPGTRLTVT.